This TCR beta chain emerged from a study of identical twins. With 3 bases removed from V and 2 bases from J, the gap between germline ends came to 12 bases. The germline V gene encodes CDR1 SQVTM and CDR2 ANQGSEA. The CDR3 runs 14 residues. Overall study findings and caveats: Models underestimated how often monozygotic twins shared out-of-frame TCR alpha. Invariant cells of the MAIT and iNKT types might have partly distorted the zero-insertion analyses.

In regard to this clonotype: The target antigen is unknown.

In TCRdb, the 5' RACE reads were re-called with MiXCR into one record per CDR3 protein. The sample comprises 430,000 or so distinct CDR3 sequences, approximately 24% of which are singletons, and about 2.7% rests with the top ten. A further study also used this sample, focusing on T cells expressing NK-cell markers. As that study records: These clonotypes additionally ranked first within the CD3+CD56-NKG2C+ fraction of a few donors.

Sequencing input: CD4+ T cells sorted from blood. This clonotype originated in a woman aged 18-29 years in good health. This chain links TRBV29-1 with TRBJ2-3; D is possibly TRBD2 (6 bases). This chain's CDR3 is CSVDSRGSTDTQYF. The CDR3 nucleotides are TGCAGCGTTGATTCGCGGGGATCCACAGATACGCAGTATTTT.